This T cell receptor (beta chain) derives from a study of cytomegalovirus exposure and HLA in healthy donors. Looked up from germline, CDR1 is MNHEY and CDR2 is SMNVEV (reference sequence). With 3 bases removed from V and 3 bases from J, the gap between germline ends came to 14 bases. The CDR3 is 15 amino acids. Use of 60 Vbeta and 13 Jbeta primers characterized the PCR. Libraries were prepared by immunoSEQ multiplex PCR; TCRdb keeps only in-frame clonotypes and omits some of them. The sample yields about 170,000 clones, about four fifths seen once. Study-wide findings and caveats: Across HLA loci, a later analysis found differing TCR association rates, with DRB1 most and HLA-C fewest. TCR beta chains numbering 150 to 200 were designated cytomegalovirus-associated.

Only one count was recorded for this clone. Its antigen is unknown. This clonotype was sampled from a woman aged 45-65 years in good health and CMV-seropositive. The V call is TRBV27, the J call TRBJ1-1; D is possibly TRBD1 (6 bases). The sequenced sample was PBMCs. The CDR3 bases are TGTGCCAGCAGTTTTGCGAACCAGGGGCACACTGAAGCTTTCTTT. Translation gives CASSFANQGHTEAFF.